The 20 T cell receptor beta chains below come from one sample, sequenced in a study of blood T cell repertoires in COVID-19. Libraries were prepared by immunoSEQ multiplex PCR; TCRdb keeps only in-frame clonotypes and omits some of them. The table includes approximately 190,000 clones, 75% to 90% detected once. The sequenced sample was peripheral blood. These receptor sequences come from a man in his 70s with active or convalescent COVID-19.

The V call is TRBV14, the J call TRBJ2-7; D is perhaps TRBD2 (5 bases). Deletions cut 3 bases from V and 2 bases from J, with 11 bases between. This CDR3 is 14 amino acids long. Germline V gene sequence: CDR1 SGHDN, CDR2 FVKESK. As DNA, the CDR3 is TGTGCCAGCAGCCACCGAGCGACTACCTACGAGCAGTACTTC. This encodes CASSHRATTYEQYF.

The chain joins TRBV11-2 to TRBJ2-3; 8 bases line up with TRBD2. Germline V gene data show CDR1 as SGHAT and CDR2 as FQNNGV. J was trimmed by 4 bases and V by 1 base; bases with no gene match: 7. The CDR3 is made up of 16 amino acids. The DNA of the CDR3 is TGTGCCAGCAGCTTAGGCGGGGGGCGGTATTCAGATACGCAGTATTTT. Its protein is CASSLGGGRYSDTQYF.

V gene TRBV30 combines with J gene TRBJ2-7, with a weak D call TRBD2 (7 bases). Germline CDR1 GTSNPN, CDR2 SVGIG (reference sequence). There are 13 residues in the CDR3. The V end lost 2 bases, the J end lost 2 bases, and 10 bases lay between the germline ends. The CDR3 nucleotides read TGTGCCTGGAGTCCCGGGGGGCCCTACGAGCAGTACTTC. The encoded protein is CAWSPGGPYEQYF. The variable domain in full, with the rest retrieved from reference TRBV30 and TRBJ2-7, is SQTIHQWPATLVQPVGSPLSLECTVEGTSNPNLYWYRQAAGRGLQLLFYSVGIGQISSEVPQNLSASRPQDRQFILSSKKLLLSDSGFYLCAWSPGGPYEQYFGPGTRLTVT.

The CDR3 here is CASSDQGAGELFF. For the CDR3, the DNA is TGCGCCAGCAGTGACCAGGGTGCCGGGGAGCTGTTTTTT. This chain links TRBV10-1 with TRBJ2-2; maybe TRBD1 (5 bases). Germline V gene sequence: CDR1 WNHNN, CDR2 SYGVQD (reference sequence). V lost 3 bases, J lost 6 bases, and 8 bases lay in between. This CDR3 spans 13 amino acids.

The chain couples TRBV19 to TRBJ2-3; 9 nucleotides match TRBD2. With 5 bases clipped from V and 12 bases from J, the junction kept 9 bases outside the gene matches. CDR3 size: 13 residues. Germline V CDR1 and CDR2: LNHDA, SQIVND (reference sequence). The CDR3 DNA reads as TGTGCCAGTAGTGCGCTTCGCGGGGGGGTACAGTATTTT. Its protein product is CASSALRGGVQYF.

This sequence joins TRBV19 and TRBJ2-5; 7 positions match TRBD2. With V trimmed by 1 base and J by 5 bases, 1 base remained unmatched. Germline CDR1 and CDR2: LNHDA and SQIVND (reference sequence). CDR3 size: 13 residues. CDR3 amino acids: CASSIVGGETQYF. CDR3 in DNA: TGTGCCAGTAGTATAGTCGGGGGGGAGACCCAGTACTTC.

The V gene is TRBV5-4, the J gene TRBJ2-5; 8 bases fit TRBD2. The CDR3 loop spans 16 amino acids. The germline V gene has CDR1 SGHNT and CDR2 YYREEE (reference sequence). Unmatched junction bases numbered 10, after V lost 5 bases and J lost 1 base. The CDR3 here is CASRPGTSGTQETQYF. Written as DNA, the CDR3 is TGTGCCAGCAGGCCCGGGACTAGTGGAACCCAAGAGACCCAGTACTTC.

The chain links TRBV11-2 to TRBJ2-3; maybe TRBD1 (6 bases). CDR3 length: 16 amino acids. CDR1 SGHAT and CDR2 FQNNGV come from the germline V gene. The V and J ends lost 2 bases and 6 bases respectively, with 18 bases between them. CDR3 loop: CASSLTWGLGSDTQYF. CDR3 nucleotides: TGTGCCAGCAGCTTAACCTGGGGGCTAGGTTCGGATACGCAGTATTTT.

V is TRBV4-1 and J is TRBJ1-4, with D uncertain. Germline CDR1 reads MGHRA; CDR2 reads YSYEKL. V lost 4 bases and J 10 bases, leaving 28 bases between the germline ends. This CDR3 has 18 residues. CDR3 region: CASSPTNPLGDRRRKLFF. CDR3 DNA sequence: TGCGCCAGCAGCCCAACAAACCCCCTTGGAGACCGTAGACGAAAACTGTTTTTT.

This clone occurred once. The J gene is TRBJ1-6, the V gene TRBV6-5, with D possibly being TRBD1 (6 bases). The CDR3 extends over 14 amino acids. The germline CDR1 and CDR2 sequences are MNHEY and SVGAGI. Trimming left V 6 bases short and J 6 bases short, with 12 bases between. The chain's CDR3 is CASRPGHRNSPLHF. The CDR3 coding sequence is TGTGCCAGCAGACCGGGACACCGTAATTCACCCCTCCACTTT.

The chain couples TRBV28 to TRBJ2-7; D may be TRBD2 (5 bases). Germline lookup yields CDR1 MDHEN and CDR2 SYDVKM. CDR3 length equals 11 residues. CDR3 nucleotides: TGTGCTTCAGAGGGTATCCACGAGCAGTACTTC. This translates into CASEGIHEQYF.

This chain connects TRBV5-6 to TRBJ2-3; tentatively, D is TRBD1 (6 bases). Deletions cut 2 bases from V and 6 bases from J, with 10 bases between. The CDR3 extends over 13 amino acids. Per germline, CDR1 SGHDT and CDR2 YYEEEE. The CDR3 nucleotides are TGTGCCAGCAGCTTACAGGGTTTGGATACGCAGTATTTT. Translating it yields CASSLQGLDTQYF.

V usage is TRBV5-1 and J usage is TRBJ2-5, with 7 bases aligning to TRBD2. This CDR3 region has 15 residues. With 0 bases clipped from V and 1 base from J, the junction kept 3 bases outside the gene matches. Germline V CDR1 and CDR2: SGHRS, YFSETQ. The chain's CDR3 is CASSLVGGSQETQYF. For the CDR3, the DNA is TGCGCCAGCAGCTTGGTGGGGGGGAGCCAAGAGACCCAGTACTTC.

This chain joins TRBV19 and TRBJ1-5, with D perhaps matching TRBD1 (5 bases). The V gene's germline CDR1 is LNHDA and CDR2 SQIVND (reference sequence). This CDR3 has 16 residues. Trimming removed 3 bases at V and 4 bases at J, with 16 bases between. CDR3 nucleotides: TGTGCCAGTAGTATGGTCTCGAGGACACCGAATCAGCCCCAGCATTTT. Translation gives CASSMVSRTPNQPQHF.

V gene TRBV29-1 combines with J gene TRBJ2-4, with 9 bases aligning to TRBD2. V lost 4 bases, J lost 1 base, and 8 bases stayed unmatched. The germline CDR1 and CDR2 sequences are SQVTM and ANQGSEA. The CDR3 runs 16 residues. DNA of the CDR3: TGCAGCGTTGGCCAGGGACTAGCTGGGGCCAAAAACATTCAGTACTTC. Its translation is CSVGQGLAGAKNIQYF.

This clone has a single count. The CDR3 region is CASSIVDRGPGQPQHF. As DNA, the CDR3 is TGTGCCAGTAGTATCGTCGACAGGGGACCAGGGCAGCCCCAGCATTTT. The rearrangement uses TRBV19 and TRBJ1-5, with 8 bases aligning to TRBD1. The CDR3 is 16 amino acids. The J segment lost 7 bases and the V segment lost 3 bases, leaving 11 bases of the junction unmatched. CDR1 and CDR2 from the germline V gene are LNHDA and SQIVND (reference sequence).

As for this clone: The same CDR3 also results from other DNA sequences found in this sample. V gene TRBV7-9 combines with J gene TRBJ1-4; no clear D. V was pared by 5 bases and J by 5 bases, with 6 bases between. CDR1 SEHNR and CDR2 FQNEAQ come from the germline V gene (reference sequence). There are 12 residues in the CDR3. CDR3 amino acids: CASSRGNEKLFF. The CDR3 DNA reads TGTGCCAGCAGCCGAGGAAATGAAAAACTGTTTTTT.

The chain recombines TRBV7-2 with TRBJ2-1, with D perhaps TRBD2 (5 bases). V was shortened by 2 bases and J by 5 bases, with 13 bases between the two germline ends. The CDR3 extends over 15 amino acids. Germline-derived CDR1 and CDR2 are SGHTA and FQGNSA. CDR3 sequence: CASSLSGGPNNEQFF. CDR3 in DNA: TGTGCCAGCAGCTTAAGCGGAGGACCCAACAATGAGCAGTTCTTC.

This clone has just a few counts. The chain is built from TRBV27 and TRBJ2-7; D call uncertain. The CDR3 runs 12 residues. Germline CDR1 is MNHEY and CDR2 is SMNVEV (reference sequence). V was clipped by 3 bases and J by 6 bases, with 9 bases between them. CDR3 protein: CASSFSRGEQYF. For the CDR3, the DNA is TGTGCCAGCAGTTTCTCCCGCGGCGAGCAGTACTTC.

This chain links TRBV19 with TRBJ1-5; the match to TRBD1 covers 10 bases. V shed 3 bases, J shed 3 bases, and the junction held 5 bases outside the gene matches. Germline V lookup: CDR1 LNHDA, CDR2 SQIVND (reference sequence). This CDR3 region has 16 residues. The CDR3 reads CASSIRGQGINQPQHF. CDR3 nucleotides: TGTGCCAGTAGTATTAGGGGACAGGGGATCAATCAGCCCCAGCATTTT.